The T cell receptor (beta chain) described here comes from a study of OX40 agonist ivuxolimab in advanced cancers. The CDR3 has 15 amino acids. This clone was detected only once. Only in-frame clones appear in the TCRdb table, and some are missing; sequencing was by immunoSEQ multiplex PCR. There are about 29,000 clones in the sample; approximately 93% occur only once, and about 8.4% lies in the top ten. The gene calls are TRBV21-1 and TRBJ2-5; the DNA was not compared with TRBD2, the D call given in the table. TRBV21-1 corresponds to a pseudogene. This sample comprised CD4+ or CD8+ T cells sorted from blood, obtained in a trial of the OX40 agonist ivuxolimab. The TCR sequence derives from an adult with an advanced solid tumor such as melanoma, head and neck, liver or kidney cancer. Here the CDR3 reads CASSNWTSVWETQYF. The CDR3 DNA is TGTGCCAGCAGCAATTGGACTAGCGTTTGGGAGACCCAGTACTTC.